This TCR beta chain was retrieved from a study of HIV-infected patients and healthy controls. The V end lost 7 bases, the J end lost 2 bases, and 14 bases lay between the germline ends. The CDR3 consists of 14 residues. cDNA was made from about 500 ng RNA using alpha and beta constant primers. Using multiplexing indices, alpha and beta chain libraries were generated apart by chain-specific third strand synthesis. One entry per CDR3 protein, called by TCRdb with MiXCR from the 5' RACE reads. The table lists roughly 14,000 distinct CDR3 sequences, about 7% of them singletons. No cell fractionation was done, so the repertoire covers all unsorted peripheral blood T cells.

This chain uses TRBV12-3 or TRBV12-4 with TRBJ1-2, with TRBD1 as a possible D gene (5 bases). Sequencing was carried out using blood. The clonotype was recovered from an adult in good health. As DNA, the CDR3 is TGTGCCAGCACCCTACCTGAGGGGAACTATGGCTACACCTTC. This translates into CASTLPEGNYGYTF.